Listed below are T cell receptor beta chains from one sample, sequenced in a study of blood T cell repertoires in COVID-19. The protocol was immunoSEQ multiplex PCR, while the TCRdb copy is restricted to in-frame clones and leaves out a portion. The sample comprises more than 110,000 clones, 84% of which are singletons, and roughly 9% rests with the top ten. Source material: peripheral blood. The receptors stem from a woman older than 75 in a cohort sampled during active or convalescent COVID-19. CDR3s leave out the opening cysteine and the closing phenylalanine or tryptophan.

V	J	CDR3
TRBV2	TRBJ2-5	ASLRGGETQY
TRBV30	TRBJ1-1	ASSRQGGLRGGTEAF
TRBV6-5	TRBJ1-6	ASSRTNYNSPLH
TRBV11-2	TRBJ1-2	ASSLDFGQYGYT
TRBV10-3	TRBJ2-5	AISGPEETQY
TRBV3-1/TRBV3-2	TRBJ1-3	ASSPIIPQGARNTIY
TRBV5-8	TRBJ1-4	ATELGPPNEKLF
TRBV12-3/TRBV12-4	TRBJ2-1	ASSPGVQAEF
TRBV5-6	TRBJ1-2	ASSLAIEGLPSYGYT
TRBV10-3	TRBJ2-3	AISVREADTQY
TRBV4-1	TRBJ1-1	ASSQPLGQGRTEAF
TRBV29-1	TRBJ2-1	SVAQGLAGLDEQF
TRBV7-2	TRBJ2-2	ASRTGTMLTGELF
TRBV4-1	TRBJ1-1	ASSRRTGGDLNTEAF
TRBV3-1/TRBV3-2	TRBJ2-7	ASSQDAKYEQY
TRBV6-5	TRBJ1-2	ASSPGFEVGYT
TRBV2	TRBJ1-5	ASKGQVNQPQH
TRBV18	TRBJ1-3	ASSPPSRPGNTIY
TRBV7-6	TRBJ2-5	ASSASGHRSRTQY
TRBV28	TRBJ1-1	ASSLARGGMNTEAF
TRBV7-8	TRBJ1-1	ASTHRATMNTEAF
TRBV19	TRBJ1-2	ASIKTEAYGYT
TRBV30	TRBJ2-3	AWRGGGTDTQY
TRBV5-1	TRBJ1-2	ASSLDEGLSGYT
TRBV29-1	TRBJ2-7	SVLTGSSYEQY
TRBV6-5	TRBJ2-1	ASSYSVWGGRDEQF
TRBV4-3	TRBJ1-4	ASSQDMGAGTNEKLF
TRBV14	TRBJ1-1	ASRREVNTEAF
TRBV7-3	TRBJ1-4	ASSSDRVNEKLF
TRBV28	TRBJ2-2	ASSPTGKNTGELF
TRBV5-4	TRBJ1-1	ASSLRQQNTEAF
TRBV19	TRBJ1-2	ASSLSRGIYGYT